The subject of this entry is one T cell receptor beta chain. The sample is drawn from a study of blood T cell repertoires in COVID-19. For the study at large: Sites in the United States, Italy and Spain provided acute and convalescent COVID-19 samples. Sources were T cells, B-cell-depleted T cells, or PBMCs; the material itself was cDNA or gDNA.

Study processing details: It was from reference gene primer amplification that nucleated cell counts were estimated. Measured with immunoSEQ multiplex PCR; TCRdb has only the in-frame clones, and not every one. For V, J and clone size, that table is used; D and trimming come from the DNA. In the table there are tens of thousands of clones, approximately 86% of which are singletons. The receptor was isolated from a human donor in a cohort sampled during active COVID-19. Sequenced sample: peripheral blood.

The CDR3 nucleotides are TGTGCCAGCAGTTCGGACATCGGGGGCTACACCTTC. This codes for CASSSDIGGYTF. The gene calls are TRBV28 and TRBJ1-2; D perhaps matches TRBD1 (5 bases). CDR3 size: 12 residues. V was trimmed by 4 bases and J by 8 bases, leaving 11 bases between them. Germline V gene lookup returns CDR1 MDHEN and CDR2 SYDVKM.